The entry below gives a single TCR beta chain sequence along with its context. Its cognate antigen is unknown. Only in-frame clones appear in the TCRdb table, and some are missing; sequencing was by immunoSEQ multiplex PCR. Among tens of thousands of clones listed, 65% to 85% were seen once. CDR1 and CDR2 (germline): GTSNPN, SVGIG (reference sequence). J gave up 5 bases and V 5 bases, and 7 bases lay outside the gene matches. The CDR3 runs to 13 residues. The data belong to a study of neoadjuvant anti-PD-1 for oral cavity cancer. These oral cavity squamous cell carcinomas were HPV-negative and locally advanced. General study results and limits: With a few patients per group, TCR findings need larger cohorts. Non-responders to neoadjuvant nivolumab had significantly more clonal PBMC T cells than responders.

The V and J genes are TRBV30 and TRBJ2-5; TRBD2 agrees at 8 bases. The clonotype comes from a person aged 35-79 years with oral cavity squamous cell carcinoma. The sequences come from PBMCs, collected before nivolumab (anti-PD-1) treatment. CDR3 residues: CAWAGLALETQYF. The CDR3 DNA sequence: TGTGCCTGGGCAGGACTAGCTTTGGAGACCCAGTACTTC.